The entry below gives a single T cell receptor (beta chain) sequence along with its context. This sample was taken from a study of shared T cell receptors in the human thymus. TCRdb's copy holds only in-frame clones and misses some; the assay was immunoSEQ multiplex PCR. The profile covers under 700,000 clones, with around 82% appearing a single time and about 0.013% taken by the ten largest. Germline CDR1 reads MDHEN; CDR2 reads SYDVKM. The CDR3 is 14 amino acids. The V gene lost 3 bases and the J gene lost 3 bases, with 9 bases spanning the gap. This sample also appeared in a second study, on human thymus T cells. That report notes: Infants, healthy and Finnish, who were having corrective surgery for congenital heart defects served as donors. Obtained as resections during corrective heart surgery, the thymus tissue was then studied. Repertoires from thymus and blood appeared to show biased V and J gene usage. Reports from related research described highly overlapping thymic repertoires among unrelated individuals.

The chain joins TRBV28 to TRBJ2-1; D call uncertain. Sequenced input: thymocytes. The TCR originated in a boy in the first two years of life with a congenital heart defect. Here the CDR3 reads CASSFLAGYNEQFF. DNA for the CDR3: TGTGCCAGCAGTTTCTTGGCAGGCTACAATGAGCAGTTCTTC.